This T cell receptor (beta chain) was documented in a study of blood T cell repertoires in COVID-19. For the study at large: Nucleic acid was either cDNA or gDNA, and it came from T cells, B-cell-depleted T cells, or PBMCs.

TCRdb's table, derived via immunoSEQ multiplex PCR, lists solely in-frame clones and lacks some. The data show about 270,000 clones, roughly nine tenths seen once. The CDR3 runs to 16 residues. Per germline, CDR1 MNHEY and CDR2 SVGAGI. The junction had 8 bases not matched to a gene; V was cut back by 4 bases and J by 7 bases. The V call is TRBV6-5, the J call TRBJ1-6; 9 bases are shared with TRBD1. The clonotype originates from a woman aged 18 to 35 who had recovered from COVID-19. Specimen: PBMCs or T cells enriched from blood (not recorded which). The CDR3 sequence is CASSWDREGRNSPLHF. The CDR3 DNA reads as TGTGCCAGCAGTTGGGACAGGGAGGGTCGCAATTCACCCCTCCACTTT.